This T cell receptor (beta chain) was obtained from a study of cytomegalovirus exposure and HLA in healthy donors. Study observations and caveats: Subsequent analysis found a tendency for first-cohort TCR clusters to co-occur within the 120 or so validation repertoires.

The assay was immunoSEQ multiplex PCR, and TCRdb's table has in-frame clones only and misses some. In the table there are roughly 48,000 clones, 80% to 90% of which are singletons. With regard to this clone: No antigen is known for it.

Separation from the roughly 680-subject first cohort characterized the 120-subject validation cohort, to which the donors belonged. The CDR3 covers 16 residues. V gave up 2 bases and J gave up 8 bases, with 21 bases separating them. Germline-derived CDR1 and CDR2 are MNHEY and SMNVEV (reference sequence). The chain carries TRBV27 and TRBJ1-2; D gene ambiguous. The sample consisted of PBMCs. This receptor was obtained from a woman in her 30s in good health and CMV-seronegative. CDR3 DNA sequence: TGTGCCAGCAGTTTAGGTCGAAACAGCCCAAGCTCGGGCTACACCTTC. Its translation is CASSLGRNSPSSGYTF.